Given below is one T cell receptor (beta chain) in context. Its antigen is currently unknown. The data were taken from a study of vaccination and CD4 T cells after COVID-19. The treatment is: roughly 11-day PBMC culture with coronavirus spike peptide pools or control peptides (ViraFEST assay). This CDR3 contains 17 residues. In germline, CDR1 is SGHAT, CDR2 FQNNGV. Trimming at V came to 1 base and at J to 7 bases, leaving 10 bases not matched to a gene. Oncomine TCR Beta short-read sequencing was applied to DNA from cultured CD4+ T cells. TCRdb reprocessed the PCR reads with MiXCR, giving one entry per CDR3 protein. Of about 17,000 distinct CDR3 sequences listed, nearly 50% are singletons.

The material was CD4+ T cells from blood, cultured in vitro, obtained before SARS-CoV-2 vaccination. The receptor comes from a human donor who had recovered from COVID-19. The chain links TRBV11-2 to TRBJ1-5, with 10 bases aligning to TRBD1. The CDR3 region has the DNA TGTGCCAGCAGCTTAGGGACAGGGGGGACCCGCCAGCAGCCCCAGCATTTT. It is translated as CASSLGTGGTRQQPQHF.